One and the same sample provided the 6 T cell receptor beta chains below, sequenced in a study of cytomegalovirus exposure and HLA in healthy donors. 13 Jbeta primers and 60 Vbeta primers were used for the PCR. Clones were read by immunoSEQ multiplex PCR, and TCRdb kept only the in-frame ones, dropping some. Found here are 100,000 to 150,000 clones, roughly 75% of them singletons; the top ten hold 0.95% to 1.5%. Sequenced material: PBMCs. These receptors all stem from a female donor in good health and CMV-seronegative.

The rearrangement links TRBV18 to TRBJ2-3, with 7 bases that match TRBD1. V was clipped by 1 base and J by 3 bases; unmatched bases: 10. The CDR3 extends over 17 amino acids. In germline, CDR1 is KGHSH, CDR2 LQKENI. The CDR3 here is CASSPRDRAKSTDTQYF. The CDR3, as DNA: TGTGCCAGCTCACCACGAGACAGGGCGAAATCTACAGATACGCAGTATTTT.

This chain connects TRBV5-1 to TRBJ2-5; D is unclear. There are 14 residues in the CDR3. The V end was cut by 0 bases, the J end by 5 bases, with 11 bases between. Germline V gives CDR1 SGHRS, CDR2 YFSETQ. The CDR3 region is CASSLERSTETQYF. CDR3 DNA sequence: TGCGCCAGCAGCTTGGAGCGCTCTACGGAGACCCAGTACTTC. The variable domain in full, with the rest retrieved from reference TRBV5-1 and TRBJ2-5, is KAGVTQTPRYLIKTRGQQVTLSCSPISGHRSVSWYQQTPGQGLQFLFEYFSETQRNKGNFPGRFSGRQFSNSRSEMNVSTLELGDSALYLCASSLERSTETQYFGPGTRLLVL.

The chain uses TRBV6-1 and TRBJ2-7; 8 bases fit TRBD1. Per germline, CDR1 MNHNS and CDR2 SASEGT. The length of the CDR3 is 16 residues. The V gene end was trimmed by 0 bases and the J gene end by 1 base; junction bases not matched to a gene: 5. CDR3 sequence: CASSEATGVRSYEQYF. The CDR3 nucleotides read TGTGCCAGCAGTGAAGCGACAGGGGTGAGATCCTACGAGCAGTACTTC.

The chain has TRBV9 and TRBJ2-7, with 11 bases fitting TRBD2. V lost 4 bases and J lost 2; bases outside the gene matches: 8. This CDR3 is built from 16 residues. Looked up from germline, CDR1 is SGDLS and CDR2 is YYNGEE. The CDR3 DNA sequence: TGTGCCAGCAGCCCCTCCCGACTAGCGGGAACCTACGAGCAGTACTTC. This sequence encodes CASSPSRLAGTYEQYF.

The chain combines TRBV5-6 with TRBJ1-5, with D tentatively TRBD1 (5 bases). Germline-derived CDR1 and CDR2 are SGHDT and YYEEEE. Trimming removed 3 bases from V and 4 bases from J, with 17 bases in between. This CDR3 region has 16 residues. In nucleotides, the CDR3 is TGTGCCAGCAGCTCCTGGACGTCCCCAGGGAATCAGCCCCAGCATTTT. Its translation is CASSSWTSPGNQPQHF.

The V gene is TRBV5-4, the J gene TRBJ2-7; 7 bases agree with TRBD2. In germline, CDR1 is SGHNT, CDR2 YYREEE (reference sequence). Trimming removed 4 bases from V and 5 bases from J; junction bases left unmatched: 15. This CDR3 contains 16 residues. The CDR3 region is CASSDPGPGGVDEQYF. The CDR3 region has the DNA TGTGCCAGCAGCGACCCAGGCCCGGGAGGAGTGGACGAGCAGTACTTC.